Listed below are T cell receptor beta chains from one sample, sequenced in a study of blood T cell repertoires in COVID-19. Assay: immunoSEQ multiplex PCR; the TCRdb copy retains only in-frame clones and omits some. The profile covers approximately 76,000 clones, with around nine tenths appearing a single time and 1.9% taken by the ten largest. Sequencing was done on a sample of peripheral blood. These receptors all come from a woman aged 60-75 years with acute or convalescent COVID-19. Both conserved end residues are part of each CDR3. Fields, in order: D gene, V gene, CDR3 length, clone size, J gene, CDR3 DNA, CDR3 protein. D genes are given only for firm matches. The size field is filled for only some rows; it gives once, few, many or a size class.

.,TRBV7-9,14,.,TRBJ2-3,TGTGCCAGCAGCTCCACGGGAGTAACAGATACGCAGTATTTT,CASSSTGVTDTQYF
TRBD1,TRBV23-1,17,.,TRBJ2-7,TGCGCCAGCAGTCAATCTAGTCCGGGACAGGGACAATACGAGCAGTACTTC,CASSQSSPGQGQYEQYF
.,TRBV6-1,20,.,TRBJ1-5,TGTGCCAGCAGTGACCGGGGACTCTACAAGCCTTTTTATAGCAATCAGCCCCAGCATTTT,CASSDRGLYKPFYSNQPQHF
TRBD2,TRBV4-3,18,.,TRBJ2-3,TGCGCCAGCAGCCAAGATTGGGGGACTAGCGGGAGAACAGATACGCAGTATTTT,CASSQDWGTSGRTDTQYF
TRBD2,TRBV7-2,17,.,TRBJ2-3,TGTGCCAGCAGCTGGGGCCTGGGCGGGGGGGCCACAGATACGCAGTATTTT,CASSWGLGGGATDTQYF
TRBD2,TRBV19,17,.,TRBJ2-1,TGTGCCAGTAGTATAGATAGTGGAATAGCGGGGCGTCAGGAGCAGTTCTTC,CASSIDSGIAGRQEQFF
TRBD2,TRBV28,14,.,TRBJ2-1,TGTGCCAGCGATTCTAGCGGGAGGACTAATGAGCAGTTCTTC,CASDSSGRTNEQFF
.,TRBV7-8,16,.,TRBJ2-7,TGTGCCAGCAGCAGCTCAAGGGGGGGGCTGACCTACGAGCAGTACTTC,CASSSSRGGLTYEQYF
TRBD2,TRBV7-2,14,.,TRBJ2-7,TGTGCCAGCAGCCTAGCGGGAGGGCGGAACGAGCAGTACTTC,CASSLAGGRNEQYF
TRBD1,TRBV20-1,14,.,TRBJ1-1,TGCAGTGCTAGTACAGGGGGCGCAGGTACTGAAGCTTTCTTT,CSASTGGAGTEAFF
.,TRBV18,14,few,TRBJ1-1,TGTGCCAGCTCATCTGAATACCAGGGGACTGAAGCTTTCTTT,CASSSEYQGTEAFF
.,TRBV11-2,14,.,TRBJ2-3,TGTGCCAGCAGCTTAGTACCGGGCACAGATACGCAGTATTTT,CASSLVPGTDTQYF
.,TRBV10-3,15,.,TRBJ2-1,TGTGCCATCAGTGATAGGAACCGGGGAGACAATGAGCAGTTCTTC,CAISDRNRGDNEQFF
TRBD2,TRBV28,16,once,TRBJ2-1,TGTGCCAGCAGTTCGGCCGGGACTAGCCCCTACAATGAGCAGTTCTTC,CASSSAGTSPYNEQFF
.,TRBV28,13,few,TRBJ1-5,TGTGCCAGCAGTTCAGGGGTGAGGCAGCCCCAGCATTTT,CASSSGVRQPQHF
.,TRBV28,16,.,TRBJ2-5,TGTGCCAGCAATCCTGCCCCCCAGGGGATCGGGCAGACCCAGTACTTC,CASNPAPQGIGQTQYF
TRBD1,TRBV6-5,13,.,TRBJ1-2,TGTGCCAGCAGTCCCGGACAGGCCTATGGCTACACCTTC,CASSPGQAYGYTF
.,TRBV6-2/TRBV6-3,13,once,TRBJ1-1,TGTGCCAGCAGCCCCCTCTTTGGAGCCGAAGCTTTCTTT,CASSPLFGAEAFF
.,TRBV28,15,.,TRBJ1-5,TGTGCCAGCAGCACCCAGGGCTATGGCAATCAGCCCCAGCATTTT,CASSTQGYGNQPQHF
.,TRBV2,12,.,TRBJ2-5,TGTGCCAGCAGTGAAGGGAGGGAGACCCAGTACTTC,CASSEGRETQYF
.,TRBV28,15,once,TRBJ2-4,TGTGCCAGCAGTTTCCAGGGTCTGGCCAAAAACATTCAGTACTTC,CASSFQGLAKNIQYF
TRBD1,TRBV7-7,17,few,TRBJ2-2,TGTGCCAGCAGCTTAGGGTCCGGACAGGGGTACACCGGGGAGCTGTTTTTT,CASSLGSGQGYTGELFF
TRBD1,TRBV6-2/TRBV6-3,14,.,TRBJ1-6,TGTGCCAGCAGTTACGCAGGGGGCCCTTCACCCCTCCACTTT,CASSYAGGPSPLHF
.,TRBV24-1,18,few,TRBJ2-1,TGTGCCACCAGTGGTGGTTTTCGTGGCCCAATATACTACAATGAGCAGTTCTTC,CATSGGFRGPIYYNEQFF
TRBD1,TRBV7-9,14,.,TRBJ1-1,TGTGCCAGCAGCCGACAGGGGCCGAACACTGAAGCTTTCTTT,CASSRQGPNTEAFF
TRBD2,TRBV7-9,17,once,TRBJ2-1,TGTGCCAGCAGCCCGGGACTAGCGGGTCCCTCCTACAATGAGCAGTTCTTC,CASSPGLAGPSYNEQFF